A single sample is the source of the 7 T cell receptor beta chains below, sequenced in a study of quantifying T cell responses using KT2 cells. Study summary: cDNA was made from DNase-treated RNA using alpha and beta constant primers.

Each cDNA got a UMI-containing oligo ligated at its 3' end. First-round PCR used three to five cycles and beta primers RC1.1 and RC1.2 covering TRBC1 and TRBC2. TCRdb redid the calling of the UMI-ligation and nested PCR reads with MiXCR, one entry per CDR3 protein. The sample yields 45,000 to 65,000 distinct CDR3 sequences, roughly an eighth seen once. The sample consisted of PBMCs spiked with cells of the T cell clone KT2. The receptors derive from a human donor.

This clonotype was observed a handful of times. CDR3 protein: CSARDPGNQPQHF. DNA for the CDR3: TGCAGTGCTAGAGATCCGGGGAATCAGCCCCAGCATTTT. This chain connects TRBV20-1 to TRBJ1-5; no reliable D call. CDR3 length: 13 amino acids. V gave up 0 bases and J gave up 4 bases, with 7 bases separating them. Looked up from germline, CDR1 is DFQATT and CDR2 is SNEGSKA (reference sequence).

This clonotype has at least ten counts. CDR3 in amino acids: CSAIFDDWPRETQYF. In nucleotides, the CDR3 is TGCAGTGCTATCTTCGATGACTGGCCCCGAGAGACCCAGTACTTC. The V call is TRBV20-1, the J call TRBJ2-5; D is unresolved. The CDR3 is 15 residues long. Trimming removed 4 bases at V and 4 bases at J, with 19 bases between. The germline V gene has CDR1 DFQATT and CDR2 SNEGSKA (reference sequence).

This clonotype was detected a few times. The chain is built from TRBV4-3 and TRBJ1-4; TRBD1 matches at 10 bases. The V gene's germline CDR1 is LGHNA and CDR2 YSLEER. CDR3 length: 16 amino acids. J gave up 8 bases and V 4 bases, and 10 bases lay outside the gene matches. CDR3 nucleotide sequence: TGCGCCAGCAGCCGCCGAGCCCGGGACAGGGGAGAAAAACTGTTTTTT. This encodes CASSRRARDRGEKLFF.

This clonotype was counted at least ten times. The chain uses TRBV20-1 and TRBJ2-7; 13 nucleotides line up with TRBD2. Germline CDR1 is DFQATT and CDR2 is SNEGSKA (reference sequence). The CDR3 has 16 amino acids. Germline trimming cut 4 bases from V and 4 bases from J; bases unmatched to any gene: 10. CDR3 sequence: CSATPMGLAGRYEQYF. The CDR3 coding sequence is TGCAGTGCTACGCCTATGGGACTAGCGGGAAGATACGAGCAGTACTTC.

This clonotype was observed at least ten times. CDR3 loop: CSVVSGDLSYNEQFF. CDR3 DNA sequence: TGCAGCGTTGTCTCGGGTGATCTCTCCTACAATGAGCAGTTCTTC. The J gene is TRBJ2-1, the V gene TRBV29-1, with unresolved D. The CDR3 runs 15 residues. Germline assignment: CDR1 SQVTM and CDR2 ANQGSEA. V lost 4 bases and J lost 0, with 13 bases in between.

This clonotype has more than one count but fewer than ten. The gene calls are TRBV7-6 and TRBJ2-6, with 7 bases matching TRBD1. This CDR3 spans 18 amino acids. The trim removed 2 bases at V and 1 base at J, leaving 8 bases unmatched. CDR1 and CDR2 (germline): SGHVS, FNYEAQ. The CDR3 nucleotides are TGTGCCAGCAGCTTAAGACAGGGAGAGGTTTCTGGGGCCAACGTCCTGACTTTC. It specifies CASSLRQGEVSGANVLTF.

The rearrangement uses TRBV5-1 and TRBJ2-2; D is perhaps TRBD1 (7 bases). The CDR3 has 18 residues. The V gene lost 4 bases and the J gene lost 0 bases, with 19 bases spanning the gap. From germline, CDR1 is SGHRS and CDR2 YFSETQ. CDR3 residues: CASSRLKGGTANTGELFF. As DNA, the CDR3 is TGCGCCAGCAGCCGGTTAAAAGGGGGGACAGCGAACACCGGGGAGCTGTTTTTT.